This TCR beta chain was obtained from a study of naive and memory T cell subsets (dated by TCRdb to the late 2010s). Regarding the complete study: Sorted naive and memory T cell subsets from peripheral blood were analyzed in the study using a UMI-based, open-source pipeline for TCR alpha and beta sequencing. The results of the functional CMV T cell responses matched the IgG serology results in every case. RNA was DNase-treated and reverse transcribed with TCR constant-region primers, mostly using SuperScript III.

The library was produced with UMI-ligation and nested PCR. An equimolar mix of two oligonucleotides covering both TRBC1 and TRBC2 was used as the beta constant-region primer. Four rounds of PCR were used to amplify ligated cDNA, with nested alpha and beta constant-region primers being used together with the SP2 primer. A single-stranded oligonucleotide bearing the SP2 primer plus a 12-nucleotide UMI was ligated onto the 3' end of the cDNA by T4 RNA ligase 1. The ligation reaction was kept at 16 degrees C for about 18-25 hours. PCR2 was typically performed as a SYBR Green qPCR and was stopped at a predetermined threshold so that over-amplification was prevented. Every purification after the first one was done using Agencourt AMPure XP magnetic beads. Libraries were quantified by Qubit and checked on a TapeStation, where a main peak was expected near 650 bp. The pooled libraries were sequenced on an Illumina MiSeq using v2 2x251 paired-end kits, which usually yielded roughly 0.85-2.2 million reads per sample. Each sample's library went into the pool at 4 nM, and about 5-7.5% PhiX was added to help with cluster recognition. The authors processed their data as follows. Using tag matching that tolerated one base-pair mismatch, Decombinator assigned V and J genes to FASTQ reads that had been processed by Demultiplexor. By using UMIs, Collapsinator corrected both sequencing errors and the frequency errors caused by PCR heterogeneity. CDR3Translator translated TCRs and extracted CDR3s from the conserved cysteine to the FGXG phenylalanine, flagging non-productive sequences. Repertoires were subsampled to equal numbers of UMI-defined TCRs before Gini, Shannon entropy and inverse Simpson indices were calculated. Clonotype abundance distributions were fitted to a power law by maximum likelihood within the linear range. Similar UMI counts, unique TCR numbers and clonal distributions were obtained with the pipeline and with MIGEC on one naive CD8 sample. One analysis removed from the naive repertoire any naive TCRs that were also found in any memory subset from the same donor. The repertoires were searched for roughly 7,000 CMV-associated CDR3 sequences that had been compiled from VDJdb and a published dataset. TCRdb redid the processing of the public reads, applying fastp at Q25 and MiXCR, and retained in-frame beta chains. Duplicate CDR3 protein sequences are folded into a single record with the most common DNA and genes. The V and J calls were determined by TCRdb, not by the authors. The sample table lists 99,000 or so distinct CDR3 sequences, 13% to 15% of them with a count of one. The ten largest make up approximately 2.6% of the sample.

TCR alpha and beta chain libraries were amplified separately from the second PCR step onward. To determine each donor's CMV status, fresh PBMCs were stimulated overnight with CMV viral lysate, and IFNgamma production from CD4+ T cells was then assessed. CD4 T cells were positively selected using Miltenyi beads, after which CD8 T cells were positively selected from the CD4-negative fraction. After staining for CD3, CD4, CD8, CD45RA, CD27 and a live/dead dye, cells were sorted on a BD Aria II into four subsets based on CD45RA and CD27. A few healthy volunteers provided blood, and the blood of each volunteer was split into CD4 and CD8 T cells and then into four differentiation subsets. Approximately 120 ml of peripheral blood was drawn per donor, and PBMC were isolated by Ficoll-Paque PLUS density-gradient centrifugation. The sorted cells were lysed in RLT buffer, after which RNA was extracted using a Qiagen RNeasy kit and kept at -80 degrees C.

CDR1 and CDR2 were assigned from the germline V gene as MNHEY and SVGEGT. Its CDR3 holds 14 amino acids, cysteine through phenylalanine. Only the CDR3 portion is preserved as DNA: 42 bases, with reading frame beginning at the first base. Relative to germline, V is 6 bases shorter and J is 4 bases shorter, with 13 bases between their ends. This clonotype was seen a few times. Its target antigen remains unknown. Per-nucleotide qualities are absent, and no much larger clonotype sits a single base away. On the study overall, not on this receptor specifically: In both CD4 and CD8 cells, the Gini index increased while Shannon and inverse Simpson diversity decreased from naive through CM, EM and EMRA. A few larger clonotypes were present in naive repertoires, especially CD8 naive repertoires, and these clonotypes were possibly memory cells re-expressing CD45RA. Each clonotype was defined as a single alpha or beta chain sequence rather than as a paired alpha/beta receptor. RNA-based TCR counts may be influenced by expression changes linked to T cell activation and differentiation. A power law was followed by TCR abundance, with an exponent that differed between naive and memory subsets but was consistent across the three individuals. No ground truth was available to validate the repertoire findings for the naive and memory subsets. Following error correction, more than 85% of naive TCR sequences occurred only once, which made naive abundance distributions much steeper than those of memory subsets.

Input material: naive CD8+ T cells from blood. In the paper's terms, the cell subset or site label means: naive T cells, CD45RA high CD27+. The chain employs TRBV6-2 or TRBV6-3 and TRBJ2-1, with no confidently assigned D gene. The TCR comes from a human donor in good health. The nucleotide sequence is TGTGCCAGCAGCCTGGGCCCCGCATACAATGAGCAGTTCTTC. This encodes CASSLGPAYNEQFF.